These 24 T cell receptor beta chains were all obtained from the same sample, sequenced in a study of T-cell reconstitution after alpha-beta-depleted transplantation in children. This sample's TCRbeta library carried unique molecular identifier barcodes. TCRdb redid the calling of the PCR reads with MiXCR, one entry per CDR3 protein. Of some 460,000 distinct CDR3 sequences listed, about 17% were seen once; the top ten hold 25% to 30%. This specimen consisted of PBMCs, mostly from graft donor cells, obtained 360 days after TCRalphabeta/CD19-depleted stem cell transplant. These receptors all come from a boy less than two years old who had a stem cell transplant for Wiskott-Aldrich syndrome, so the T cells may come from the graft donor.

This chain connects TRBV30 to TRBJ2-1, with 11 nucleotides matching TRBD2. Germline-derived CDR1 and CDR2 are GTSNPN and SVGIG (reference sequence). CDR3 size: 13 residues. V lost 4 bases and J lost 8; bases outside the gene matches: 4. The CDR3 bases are TGTGCCTGGATTAGCGGGAGGGCTGATGAGCAGTTCTTC. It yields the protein CAWISGRADEQFF.

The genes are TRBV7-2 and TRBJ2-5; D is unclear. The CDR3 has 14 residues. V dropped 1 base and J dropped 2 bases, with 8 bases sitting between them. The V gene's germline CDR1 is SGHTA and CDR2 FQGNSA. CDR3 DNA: TGTGCCAGCAGCTTAGTGGGGTGGCAAGAGACCCAGTACTTC. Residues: CASSLVGWQETQYF.

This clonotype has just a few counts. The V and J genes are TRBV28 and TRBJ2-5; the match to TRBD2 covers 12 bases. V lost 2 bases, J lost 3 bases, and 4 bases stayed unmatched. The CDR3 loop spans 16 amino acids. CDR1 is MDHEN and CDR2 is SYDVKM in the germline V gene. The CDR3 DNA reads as TGTGCCAGCAGTTTAAGGACTAGCGGGATCAAAGAGACCCAGTACTTC. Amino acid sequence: CASSLRTSGIKETQYF.

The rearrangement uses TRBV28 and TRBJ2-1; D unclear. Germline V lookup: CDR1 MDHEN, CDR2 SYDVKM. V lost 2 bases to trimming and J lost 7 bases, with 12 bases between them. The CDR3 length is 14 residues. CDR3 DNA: TGTGCCAGCAGTTTACCCCAGGTTTGGAATGAGCAGTTCTTC. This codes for CASSLPQVWNEQFF.

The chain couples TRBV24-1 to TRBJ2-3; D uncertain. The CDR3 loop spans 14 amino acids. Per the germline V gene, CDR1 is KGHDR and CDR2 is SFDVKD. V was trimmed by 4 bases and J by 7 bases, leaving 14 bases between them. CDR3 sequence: CATSESPGTNTQYF. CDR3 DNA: TGTGCCACCAGTGAGAGTCCCGGAACAAATACGCAGTATTTT.

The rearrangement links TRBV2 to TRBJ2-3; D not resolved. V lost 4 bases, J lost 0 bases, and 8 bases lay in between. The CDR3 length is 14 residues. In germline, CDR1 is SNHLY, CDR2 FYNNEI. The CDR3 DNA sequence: TGTGCCAGCAGTGTCAAGCCCAGCACAGATACGCAGTATTTT. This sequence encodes CASSVKPSTDTQYF.

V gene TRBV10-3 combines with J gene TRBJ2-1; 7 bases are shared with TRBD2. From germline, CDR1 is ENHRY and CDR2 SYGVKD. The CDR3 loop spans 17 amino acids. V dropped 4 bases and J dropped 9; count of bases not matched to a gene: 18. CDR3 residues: CAISVHRDYGSPSEQFF. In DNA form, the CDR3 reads TGTGCCATCAGTGTCCACCGGGACTATGGATCTCCGAGTGAGCAGTTCTTC.

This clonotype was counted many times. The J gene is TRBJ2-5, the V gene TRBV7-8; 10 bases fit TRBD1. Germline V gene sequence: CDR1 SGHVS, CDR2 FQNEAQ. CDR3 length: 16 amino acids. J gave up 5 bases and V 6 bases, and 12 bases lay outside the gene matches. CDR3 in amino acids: CASSLLGQGVEETQYF. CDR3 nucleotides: TGTGCCAGCAGTTTACTAGGACAGGGGGTAGAGGAGACCCAGTACTTC.

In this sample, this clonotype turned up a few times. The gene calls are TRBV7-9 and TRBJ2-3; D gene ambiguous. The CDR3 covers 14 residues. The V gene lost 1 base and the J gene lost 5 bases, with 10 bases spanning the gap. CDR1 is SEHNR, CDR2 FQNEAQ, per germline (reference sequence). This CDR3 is CASSLGDILDTQYF. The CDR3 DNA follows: TGTGCCAGCAGCTTAGGGGATATACTAGATACGCAGTATTTT.

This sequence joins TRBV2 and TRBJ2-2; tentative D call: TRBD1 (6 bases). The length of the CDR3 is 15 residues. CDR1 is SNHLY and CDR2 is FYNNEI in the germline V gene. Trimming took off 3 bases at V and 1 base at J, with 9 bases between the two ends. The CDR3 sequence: CASSEATGNTGELFF. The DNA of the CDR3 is TGTGCCAGCAGTGAGGCGACAGGGAACACCGGGGAGCTGTTTTTT.

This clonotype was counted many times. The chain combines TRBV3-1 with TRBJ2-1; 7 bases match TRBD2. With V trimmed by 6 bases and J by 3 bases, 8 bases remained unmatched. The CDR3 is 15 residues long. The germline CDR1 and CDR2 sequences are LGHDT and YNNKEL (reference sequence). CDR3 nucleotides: TGTGCCAGCAGATCGTCGGGACTACTCTACAATGAGCAGTTCTTC. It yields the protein CASRSSGLLYNEQFF.

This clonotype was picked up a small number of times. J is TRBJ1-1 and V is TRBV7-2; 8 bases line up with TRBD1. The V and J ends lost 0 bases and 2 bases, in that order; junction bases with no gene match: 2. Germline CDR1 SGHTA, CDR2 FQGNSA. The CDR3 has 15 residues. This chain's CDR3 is CASSLATGDNTEAFF. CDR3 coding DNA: TGTGCCAGCAGCTTAGCGACAGGGGACAACACTGAAGCTTTCTTT.

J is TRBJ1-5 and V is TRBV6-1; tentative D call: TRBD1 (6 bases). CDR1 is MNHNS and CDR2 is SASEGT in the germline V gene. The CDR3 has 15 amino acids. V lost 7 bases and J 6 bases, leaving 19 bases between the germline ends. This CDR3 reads CASNHPTGRGQPQHF. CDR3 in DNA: TGTGCCAGCAATCATCCTACAGGGAGGGGTCAGCCCCAGCATTTT.

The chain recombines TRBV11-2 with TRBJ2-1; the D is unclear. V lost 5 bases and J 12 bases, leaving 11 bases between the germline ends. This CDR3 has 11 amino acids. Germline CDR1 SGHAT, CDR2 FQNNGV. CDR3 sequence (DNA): TGTGCCAGCAGCCAGACCAGCCGGCAGTTCTTC. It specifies CASSQTSRQFF.

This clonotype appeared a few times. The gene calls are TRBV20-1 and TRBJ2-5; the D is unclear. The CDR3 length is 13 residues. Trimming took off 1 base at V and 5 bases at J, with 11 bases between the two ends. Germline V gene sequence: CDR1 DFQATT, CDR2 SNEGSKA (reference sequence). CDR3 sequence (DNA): TGCAGTGCTAGAGTCCCAACATGGGAGACCCAGTACTTC. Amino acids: CSARVPTWETQYF.

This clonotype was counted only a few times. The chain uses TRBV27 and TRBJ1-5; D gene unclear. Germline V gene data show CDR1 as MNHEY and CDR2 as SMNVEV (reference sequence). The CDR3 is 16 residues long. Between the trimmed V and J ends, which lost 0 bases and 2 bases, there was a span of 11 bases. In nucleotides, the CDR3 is TGTGCCAGCAGTTTATCTAGTAGGGTGGGCAATCAGCCCCAGCATTTT. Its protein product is CASSLSSRVGNQPQHF.

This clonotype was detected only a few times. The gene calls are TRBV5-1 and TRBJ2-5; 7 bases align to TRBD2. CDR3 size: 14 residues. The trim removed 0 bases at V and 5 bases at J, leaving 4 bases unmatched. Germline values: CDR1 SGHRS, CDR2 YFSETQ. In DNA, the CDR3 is TGCGCCAGCAGCTTGGAACATAGCGGGGAGACCCAGTACTTC. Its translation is CASSLEHSGETQYF.

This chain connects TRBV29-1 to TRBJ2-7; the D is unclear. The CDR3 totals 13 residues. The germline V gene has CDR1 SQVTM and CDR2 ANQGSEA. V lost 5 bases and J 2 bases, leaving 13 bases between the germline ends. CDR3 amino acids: CSVLGYKAYEQYF. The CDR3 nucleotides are TGCAGCGTTTTGGGCTACAAGGCCTACGAGCAGTACTTC.

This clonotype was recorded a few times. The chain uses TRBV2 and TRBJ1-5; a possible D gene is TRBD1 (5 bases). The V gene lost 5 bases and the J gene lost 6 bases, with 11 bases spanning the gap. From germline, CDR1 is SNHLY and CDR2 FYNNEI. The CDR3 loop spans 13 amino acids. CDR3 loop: CASSHGGGQPQHF. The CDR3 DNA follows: TGTGCCAGCAGTCACGGTGGGGGTCAGCCCCAGCATTTT.

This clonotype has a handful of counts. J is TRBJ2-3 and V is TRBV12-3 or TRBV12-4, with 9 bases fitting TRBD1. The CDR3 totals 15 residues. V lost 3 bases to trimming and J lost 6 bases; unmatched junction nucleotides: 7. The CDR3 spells CASSFGTGPGDTQYF. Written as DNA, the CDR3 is TGTGCCAGCAGTTTTGGGACAGGGCCCGGGGATACGCAGTATTTT.

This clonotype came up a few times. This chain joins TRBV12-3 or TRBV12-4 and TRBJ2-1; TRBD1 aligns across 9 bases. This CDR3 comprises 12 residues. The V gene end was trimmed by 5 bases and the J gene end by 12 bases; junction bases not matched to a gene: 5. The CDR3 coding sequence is TGTGCCAGCAGTCCACGGGACAGGGCGCAGTTCTTC. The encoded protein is CASSPRDRAQFF.

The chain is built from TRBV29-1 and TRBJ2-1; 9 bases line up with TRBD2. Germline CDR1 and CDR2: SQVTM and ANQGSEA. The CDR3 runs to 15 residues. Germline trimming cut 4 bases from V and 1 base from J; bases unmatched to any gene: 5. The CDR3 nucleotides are TGCAGCGTTGTGCGAGCGGGAGGATCCTACAATGAGCAGTTCTTC. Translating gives CSVVRAGGSYNEQFF.

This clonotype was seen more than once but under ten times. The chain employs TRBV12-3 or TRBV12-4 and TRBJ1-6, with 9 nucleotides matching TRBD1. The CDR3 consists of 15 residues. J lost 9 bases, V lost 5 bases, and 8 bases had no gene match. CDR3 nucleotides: TGTGCCAGCAGTACGGGACAGGGACCTAGTTCACCCCTCCACTTT. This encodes CASSTGQGPSSPLHF.

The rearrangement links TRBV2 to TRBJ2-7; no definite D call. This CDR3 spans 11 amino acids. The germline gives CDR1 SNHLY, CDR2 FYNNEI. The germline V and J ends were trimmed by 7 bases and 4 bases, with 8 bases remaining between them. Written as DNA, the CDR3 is TGTGCCAGCACGGACCATTACGAGCAGTACTTC. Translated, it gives CASTDHYEQYF.